These 28 T cell receptor beta chains originate from one sample sequenced in a study of response to subunit inactivated influenza vaccine. One entry per CDR3 protein, called by TCRdb with MiXCR from the RT-PCR reads. The sample records about 780,000 distinct CDR3 sequences, under 20% being singletons. This specimen consisted of PBMCs from blood, obtained more than 4 days after vaccination. Receptors were obtained from a man in his fifties who received an inactivated influenza vaccine.

This clonotype was counted between two and nine times. This rearrangement joins TRBV7-9 to TRBJ2-6; no clear D gene. Germline CDR1 is SEHNR and CDR2 is FQNEAQ (reference sequence). The CDR3 contains 15 residues. The V end lost 5 bases, the J end lost 0 bases, and 8 bases lay between the germline ends. The CDR3 protein is CASSHTLSGANVLTF. Written as DNA, the CDR3 is TGTGCCAGCAGCCATACACTCTCTGGGGCCAACGTCCTGACTTTC.

The sample holds a few counts of this clonotype. The chain links TRBV3-1 to TRBJ2-1; the match to TRBD1 covers 7 bases. V was pared by 2 bases and J by 3 bases, with 22 bases of the junction left unmatched. Germline assignment: CDR1 LGHDT and CDR2 YNNKEL (reference sequence). The CDR3 is 21 amino acids. The CDR3 sequence: CASSQMGGQVVRRALYNEQFF. The CDR3 coding sequence is TGTGCCAGCAGCCAAATGGGTGGACAGGTTGTGCGTAGGGCTCTCTACAATGAGCAGTTCTTC.

This sequence joins TRBV6-2 or TRBV6-3 and TRBJ2-3; the match to TRBD2 covers 9 bases. The CDR3 covers 18 residues. V dropped 6 bases and J dropped 1; count of bases not matched to a gene: 14. Looked up from germline, CDR1 is MNHEY and CDR2 is SVGEGT. This CDR3 reads CASRPGLAQIGGTDTQYF. Here the CDR3 DNA reads TGTGCCAGCAGACCAGGACTAGCGCAAATTGGGGGCACAGATACGCAGTATTTT.

The chain combines TRBV25-1 with TRBJ2-3; D is ambiguous. V shed 2 bases and J shed 0 bases, with 3 bases lying between them. CDR1 is MGHDK and CDR2 is SYGVNS in the germline V gene. The CDR3 length is 13 residues. The CDR3 region is CASSELSTDTQYF. The CDR3 nucleotides are TGTGCCAGCAGTGAACTAAGCACAGATACGCAGTATTTT.

This clonotype was counted many times. V and J are TRBV15 and TRBJ2-2, with D possibly TRBD1 on 5 matching bases. Trimming removed 6 bases from V and 6 bases from J, with 14 bases in between. Germline CDR1 reads LNHNV; CDR2 reads YYDKDF (reference sequence). The CDR3 is 14 amino acids. The CDR3 loop is CATSDQRRAGELFF. DNA for the CDR3: TGTGCCACCAGTGACCAGCGCAGGGCCGGGGAGCTGTTTTTT. The whole variable domain, remainder taken from reference TRBV15 and TRBJ2-2, is DAMVIQNPRYQVTQFGKPVTLSCSQTLNHNVMYWYQQKSSQAPKLLFHYYDKDFNNEADTPDNFQSRRPNTSFCFLDIRSPGLGDTAMYLCATSDQRRAGELFFGEGSRLTVL.

The rearrangement uses TRBV5-1 and TRBJ2-1; maybe TRBD2 (6 bases). The V end was cut by 4 bases, the J end by 6 bases, with 8 bases between. Germline lookup yields CDR1 SGHRS and CDR2 YFSETQ. CDR3 length: 12 residues. The CDR3 protein is CASSGGSNEQFF. DNA of the CDR3: TGCGCCAGCAGCGGGGGGTCCAATGAGCAGTTCTTC.

The rearrangement links TRBV20-1 to TRBJ2-2, with a tentative D call TRBD2 (6 bases). The V gene lost 0 bases and the J gene lost 4 bases, with 12 bases spanning the gap. Germline V gene sequence: CDR1 DFQATT, CDR2 SNEGSKA (reference sequence). This CDR3 contains 15 residues. The CDR3 region has the DNA TGCAGTGCTAGAGAGGGACTCGACTTCACCGGGGAGCTGTTTTTT. Translating it yields CSAREGLDFTGELFF.

This clonotype was picked up a small number of times. The chain is built from TRBV4-3 and TRBJ2-1; 9 bases are shared with TRBD1. Germline V gene sequence: CDR1 LGHNA, CDR2 YSLEER. The ends lost 2 bases at V and 7 bases at J; junction bases unmatched: 9. The CDR3 extends over 16 amino acids. This chain's CDR3 is CASSQPGGTGTNEQFF. CDR3 sequence (DNA): TGCGCCAGCAGCCAACCCGGGGGGACAGGGACTAATGAGCAGTTCTTC.

The J gene is TRBJ2-1, the V gene TRBV11-1; D is undetermined. The V end lost 7 bases, the J end lost 0 bases, and 16 bases lay between the germline ends. This CDR3 has 16 amino acids. The germline V gene encodes CDR1 SGHAT and CDR2 FQDESV (reference sequence). CDR3 amino acids: CASNSRDPNSYNEQFF. CDR3 DNA: TGTGCCAGCAATTCCAGAGACCCAAACTCCTACAATGAGCAGTTCTTC.

The J gene is TRBJ2-7, the V gene TRBV6-2 or TRBV6-3; TRBD1 matches 10 bases. Looked up from germline, CDR1 is MNHEY and CDR2 is SVGEGT. The CDR3 contains 16 residues. V shed 6 bases and J 0 bases; nucleotides not matched to a gene: 8. In nucleotides, the CDR3 is TGTGCCAGCAGCGCCGCGGGACAGGGGCTCTCCTACGAGCAGTACTTC. As protein: CASSAAGQGLSYEQYF.

The chain is built from TRBV5-6 and TRBJ2-5; no clear D gene. V was cut by 0 bases and J by 2 bases, with 11 bases left in between. The CDR3 has 15 amino acids. Germline CDR1 and CDR2: SGHDT and YYEEEE. DNA of the CDR3: TGTGCCAGCAGCTTGGCCCTGGAGTCACAAGAGACCCAGTACTTC. This codes for CASSLALESQETQYF.

This clonotype occurred a few times. This chain joins TRBV9 and TRBJ2-1, with no clear D. CDR1 and CDR2 (germline): SGDLS, YYNGEE. The CDR3 totals 15 residues. The germline V and J ends were trimmed by 0 bases and 0 bases, with 7 bases remaining between them. The CDR3 DNA follows: TGTGCCAGCAGCGTAGTACAGAGCTCCTACAATGAGCAGTTCTTC. It codes for CASSVVQSSYNEQFF. The full variable domain, its missing parts supplied by reference TRBV9 and TRBJ2-1, is DSGVTQTPKHLITATGQRVTLRCSPRSGDLSVYWYQQSLDQGLQFLIQYYNGEERAKGNILERFSAQQFPDLHSELNLSSLELGDSALYFCASSVVQSSYNEQFFGPGTRLTVL.

In its sample, this clonotype was seen many times. V is TRBV20-1 and J is TRBJ1-6; D gene uncertain. The CDR3 extends over 15 amino acids. Trimming left V 3 bases short and J 6 bases short, with 15 bases between. Germline V gene lookup returns CDR1 DFQATT and CDR2 SNEGSKA (reference sequence). The CDR3, as DNA: TGCAGTGCTAGTGATAGTAGAAGGCCTAATTCACCCCTCCACTTT. It translates to CSASDSRRPNSPLHF.

This clonotype was recorded a few times. V gene TRBV12-3 or TRBV12-4 combines with J gene TRBJ2-3, with 11 bases matching TRBD2. Trimming took 5 bases from V and 4 from J; bases not matched to a gene: 5. The CDR3 consists of 15 residues. CDR3 loop: CASSALAGAADTQYF. The CDR3 DNA sequence: TGTGCCAGCAGTGCACTAGCGGGAGCCGCAGATACGCAGTATTTT.

This chain connects TRBV5-1 to TRBJ2-7; 13 bases align to TRBD2. J was trimmed by 5 bases and V by 4 bases; bases with no gene match: 6. The CDR3 covers 15 residues. CDR1 is SGHRS, CDR2 YFSETQ, per germline. The DNA for the CDR3 is TGCGCCAGCAGCAAAGGGACTAGCGGGAACCACGAGCAGTACTTC. It yields the protein CASSKGTSGNHEQYF.

The chain uses TRBV4-2 and TRBJ2-7, with D uncertain. This CDR3 region has 16 residues. The V gene lost 1 base and the J gene lost 4 bases, with 17 bases spanning the gap. Germline CDR1 and CDR2: LGHNA and YNFKEQ. Written as DNA, the CDR3 is TGTGCCAGCAGCCAAGGGTTGGTGGGAAGAGCATACGAGCAGTACTTC. Residues: CASSQGLVGRAYEQYF.

The rearrangement uses TRBV24-1 and TRBJ2-5; D unresolved. CDR3 length: 14 amino acids. The V end lost 3 bases, the J end lost 4 bases, and 11 bases lay between the germline ends. Germline assignment: CDR1 KGHDR and CDR2 SFDVKD. The CDR3 sequence is CATSDADLGETQYF. CDR3 coding DNA: TGTGCCACCAGTGATGCTGACCTGGGAGAGACCCAGTACTTC.

This clonotype was seen a few times. V is TRBV7-2 and J is TRBJ2-7; 7 bases line up with TRBD1. The CDR3 sequence is 14 residues long. From germline, CDR1 is SGHTA and CDR2 FQGNSA. V lost 6 bases and J lost 3; bases outside the gene matches: 8. The CDR3 is CASSSPGQHYEQYF. As DNA, the CDR3 is TGTGCCAGCAGTAGTCCGGGACAGCACTACGAGCAGTACTTC.

This clonotype has more than one count but fewer than ten. The V call is TRBV10-3, the J call TRBJ2-7; 9 nucleotides align to TRBD2. The germline gives CDR1 ENHRY, CDR2 SYGVKD. The CDR3 has 18 amino acids. The J segment lost 1 base and the V segment lost 0 bases, leaving 10 bases of the junction unmatched. The CDR3 reads CAISESVSGSRDSYEQYF. CDR3 nucleotides: TGTGCCATCAGTGAGTCGGTTAGCGGGAGTAGGGATTCCTACGAGCAGTACTTC.

The chain joins TRBV6-1 to TRBJ1-1; TRBD1 might be the D (6 bases). The CDR3 totals 14 residues. The germline V and J ends were trimmed by 7 bases and 1 base, with 13 bases remaining between them. The V gene's germline CDR1 is MNHNS and CDR2 SASEGT. CDR3 protein: CASMIDRPNTEAFF. The CDR3 DNA sequence: TGTGCCAGCATGATCGACAGGCCGAACACTGAAGCTTTCTTT.

The CDR3 loop reads CASSQRQAAYNEQFF. The DNA of the CDR3 is TGTGCCAGCAGTCAAAGACAGGCAGCTTACAATGAGCAGTTCTTC. The chain recombines TRBV27 with TRBJ2-1; TRBD1 might be the D (6 bases). Germline V gives CDR1 MNHEY, CDR2 SMNVEV (reference sequence). Trimming stripped 5 bases from V and 4 bases from J, with 15 bases between. The CDR3 is made up of 15 amino acids.

This chain uses TRBV9 with TRBJ2-3; D might be TRBD2 (5 bases). CDR3 length equals 12 residues. Trimming left V 0 bases short and J 6 bases short, with 5 bases between. Germline V gene lookup returns CDR1 SGDLS and CDR2 YYNGEE. The DNA of the CDR3 is TGTGCCAGCAGCGTAGAGCGGGATACGCAGTATTTT. Encoded protein: CASSVERDTQYF.

This clonotype has a handful of counts. The rearrangement uses TRBV6-2 or TRBV6-3 and TRBJ2-1; weak D call: TRBD2 (6 bases). Trimming shortened V by 4 bases and J by 0 bases, and 13 bases separated the two germline ends. Germline assignment: CDR1 MNHEY and CDR2 SVGEGT. The CDR3 length is 16 residues. The CDR3 sequence is CASSSMPGSSYNEQFF. The CDR3 coding sequence is TGTGCCAGCAGTTCCATGCCCGGGAGCTCCTACAATGAGCAGTTCTTC.

This clonotype was observed a few times. The V and J genes are TRBV5-1 and TRBJ2-7, with unresolved D. V was pared by 1 base and J by 7 bases, with 12 bases between. The V gene's germline CDR1 is SGHRS and CDR2 YFSETQ. There are 13 residues in the CDR3. The CDR3: CASSLRADTEQYF. CDR3 nucleotide sequence: TGCGCCAGCAGCTTGAGGGCTGACACGGAGCAGTACTTC.

This clonotype was recorded many times. This chain uses TRBV29-1 with TRBJ1-5; 8 nucleotides agree with TRBD1. CDR1 and CDR2 (germline): SQVTM, ANQGSEA. The V and J ends lost 7 bases and 2 bases, in that order; junction bases with no gene match: 4. The CDR3 consists of 13 residues. The CDR3 reads CSAETGGNQPQHF. The CDR3 bases are TGCAGCGCCGAGACAGGGGGCAATCAGCCCCAGCATTTT.

Only one count was recorded for this clonotype. Given a much more abundant clone one base away, this may be a read error. This chain connects TRBV4-3 to TRBJ2-3, with D unclear. CDR3 length: 12 residues. Germline CDR1 is LGHNA and CDR2 is YSLEER. The CDR3 DNA is TGCGCCAGCAGCCAAGATCCGGATATGCAGTATTTT. This encodes CASSQDPDMQYF.

This clonotype occurred a few times. The V call is TRBV2, the J call TRBJ2-7; D tentatively fits TRBD1 or TRBD2 (5 bases each). Germline V lookup: CDR1 SNHLY, CDR2 FYNNEI. The CDR3 contains 13 residues. With 6 bases removed from V and 7 bases from J, the gap between germline ends came to 16 bases. The chain's CDR3 is CASSDQLGTEQYF. The CDR3 nucleotides read TGTGCCAGCAGCGATCAACTCGGGACGGAGCAGTACTTC.

The table lists this clonotype with a few counts. This rearrangement joins TRBV20-1 to TRBJ2-7; the match to TRBD1 covers 7 bases. Trimming cost V 4 bases and J 2 bases; bases outside gene matches: 8. The germline V gene has CDR1 DFQATT and CDR2 SNEGSKA (reference sequence). The CDR3 has 14 amino acids. CDR3 residues: CSATIPGQTYEQYF. In DNA, the CDR3 is TGCAGTGCTACTATTCCGGGACAGACCTACGAGCAGTACTTC.